This TCR beta chain was observed in a study of blood T cell repertoires in COVID-19. Study details: Donors in the United States, Italy and Spain gave samples during acute or convalescent COVID-19.

Produced via immunoSEQ multiplex PCR; TCRdb's table is partial and in-frame only. The table shows fewer than 250,000 clones, with approximately 86% occurring only once. This TCR was recovered from a man in his sixties with acute or convalescent COVID-19. Sequencing was performed on peripheral blood.

The CDR3 spells CASSHPGQNYGYTF. CDR3 nucleotide sequence: TGCGCCAGCAGCCACCCGGGACAGAACTATGGCTACACCTTC. The chain links TRBV4-1 to TRBJ1-2; 7 bases map to TRBD1. Per germline, CDR1 MGHRA and CDR2 YSYEKL. The CDR3 is 14 residues long. V was pared by 3 bases and J by 2 bases, with 3 bases of the junction left unmatched.